What follows describes a single T cell receptor beta chain. This record belongs to a study of blood T cell repertoires in COVID-19. The overall study: Samples of COVID-19 (acute and convalescent) were obtained from the United States, Italy and Spain. PBMCs, B-cell-depleted T cells, or T cells provided the cDNA or gDNA that made up the material.

Germline loops: CDR1 MNHEY, CDR2 SMNVEV (reference sequence). The CDR3 is 14 amino acids. V was clipped by 3 bases and J by 5 bases, with 12 bases between them. Original processing notes: Amplifying reference gene primers gave estimates of nucleated cell counts. This table comes from immunoSEQ multiplex PCR, and its TCRdb copy is limited to in-frame clones, with some not included. D and trimming were read from the DNA, whereas the V and J calls and clone size are those reported in that table. Of approximately 230,000 clones in the sample, 84% were seen once. This clonotype was obtained from a man aged 25 to 40 with active or convalescent COVID-19. Sample: peripheral blood. The chain has TRBV27 and TRBJ2-3; D is possibly TRBD2 (5 bases). The CDR3 nucleotides read TGTGCCAGCAGTTTGAGGCAAGCGGTAGATACGCAGTATTTT. Its protein is CASSLRQAVDTQYF.